These 5 T cell receptor beta chains were all obtained from the same sample, sequenced in a study of patients and donors after allogeneic stem cell transplantation. One entry per CDR3 protein results from TCRdb running MiXCR on the RT-PCR reads. Of approximately 98,000 distinct CDR3 sequences listed, 35% are singletons. Sequenced input: blood, either unsorted or a sorted T cell fraction (not recorded which). The receptors shown here come from a human donor who was either an allogeneic HSCT recipient or a stem cell or donor lymphocyte infusion donor (not recorded which). It is not recorded whose cells these are; they may come from a transplant donor.

This chain links TRBV24-1 with TRBJ2-2; tentatively, D is TRBD2 (6 bases). Trimming stripped 4 bases from V and 4 bases from J, with 18 bases between. The CDR3 spans 17 residues. From germline, CDR1 is KGHDR and CDR2 SFDVKD. The CDR3 spells CATSENGGKDPTGELFF. DNA of the CDR3: TGTGCCACCAGTGAGAACGGCGGGAAAGACCCCACCGGGGAGCTGTTTTTT.

This chain connects TRBV7-2 to TRBJ1-6, with a tentative D call TRBD1 (5 bases). Deletions cut 4 bases from V and 2 bases from J, with 9 bases between. In germline, CDR1 is SGHTA, CDR2 FQGNSA. The CDR3 length is 15 residues. The chain's CDR3 is CASSSEGPYNSPLHF. CDR3 bases: TGTGCCAGCAGCTCAGAGGGGCCCTATAATTCACCCCTCCACTTT.

The genes are TRBV20-1 and TRBJ1-4; D uncertain. The V gene lost 1 base and the J gene lost 8 bases, with 11 bases spanning the gap. Germline V gene lookup returns CDR1 DFQATT and CDR2 SNEGSKA (reference sequence). CDR3 length: 13 amino acids. The CDR3 DNA follows: TGCAGTGCTAGAGGGACGCCCGGGGAAAAACTGTTTTTT. Protein product: CSARGTPGEKLFF.

In this sample, this clonotype turned up a few times. CDR3 sequence: CASRITGPVSPLHF. Written as DNA, the CDR3 is TGTGCCAGCAGGATAACAGGGCCCGTTTCACCCCTCCACTTT. The V and J genes are TRBV12-3 or TRBV12-4 and TRBJ1-6; D may be TRBD1 (6 bases). This CDR3 spans 14 amino acids. Deletions cut 6 bases from V and 9 bases from J, with 15 bases between.

About this clonotype: An end of the junction differs from the germline gene, which may be a read error. The V gene is TRBV12-3 or TRBV12-4, the J gene TRBJ2-7, with 9 positions matching TRBD1. This CDR3 is built from 12 residues. CDR3 in DNA: TGTGCCAGCAGATTCTGCTGGGACAGGGTGAACTTC. As protein: CASRFCWDRVNF.